This T cell receptor (beta chain) emerged from a study of beta chain features in type 1 diabetes. Germline V gene sequence: CDR1 SGDLS, CDR2 YYNGEE. V shed 4 bases and J 3 bases; nucleotides not matched to a gene: 5. There are 15 residues in the CDR3. The authors reverse transcribed all of the isolated RNA, so sequencing captured expressed TCRB transcripts. Measured with immunoSEQ multiplex PCR; TCRdb has only the in-frame clones, and not every one. Of about 660,000 clones in the sample, over 13% are singletons; the top ten hold 0.03% to 0.045%. Regarding this clone: Antigen specificity is unknown.

Study-wide results and limits: Moderately but significantly shorter TCRB CDR3s were found in Type 1 diabetes patients in all four CD4+ subsets.

The chain carries TRBV9 and TRBJ2-3, with TRBD2 matching over 10 bases. The specimen was naive CD4+ T cells from blood. This TCR was sampled from a man aged 18 to 30 with type 1 diabetes. This CDR3 reads CASSSSGRRTDTQYF. CDR3 DNA sequence: TGTGCCAGCAGCTCTAGCGGGAGAAGGACAGATACGCAGTATTTT.